What follows are 2 T cell receptor beta chains derived from one specimen sequenced in a study of CD8+ T cells in alopecia areata. Treatment specified: oral pan-JAK inhibitor, 5-10 mg twice daily. TCR sequencing used cDNA made by reverse transcription of extracted RNA. Some clones are missing from TCRdb's copy, which holds only in-frame ones; the method was immunoSEQ multiplex PCR. The top ten hold roughly 5.8% of the sample, which has some 200,000 clones, 58% seen once. Material: CD4+ T cells sorted from blood, obtained at week 24, from a patient treated with tofacitinib. The receptors were sampled from a human donor with alopecia areata.

V gene TRBV5-1 combines with J gene TRBJ2-5, with 9 nucleotides matching TRBD1. Trimming took 2 bases from V and 5 from J; bases not matched to a gene: 4. The CDR3 is 14 amino acids. Germline V gene data show CDR1 as SGHRS and CDR2 as YFSETQ. The CDR3 bases are TGCGCCAGCAGCTTACAGGGGGCGGCGGAGACCCAGTACTTC. Translation: CASSLQGAAETQYF.

This clone was counted a few times. The rearrangement links TRBV4-3 to TRBJ2-3; 12 positions agree with TRBD2. CDR1 is LGHNA, CDR2 YSLEER, per germline. The CDR3 has 17 amino acids. The junction had 6 bases not matched to a gene; V was cut back by 1 base and J by 4 bases. The CDR3 nucleotides read TGCGCCAGCAGCCAAGCCCTCCTAGCGGGGGGGGCAGATACGCAGTATTTT. Protein sequence: CASSQALLAGGADTQYF.